The clone carrying this TCR beta chain has ten or more counts. What it binds is unknown. Combining a sample-barcoded 5' primer with a J-beta primer mix, a second PCR ran for 7 to 11 cycles. Every sample gave at least 2.5 million paired-end reads containing CDR3. TCRdb passed the 5' RACE reads through MiXCR, listing each CDR3 protein once. Seen here are around 650,000 distinct CDR3 sequences, 32% observed once, and the top ten hold approximately 15%. These data belong to a study of blood T cells in healthy people across ages. At the level of the study: Template switching caught about one barcoded beta molecule for each two T cells. General observations from the study: Aged donors had fewer naive CD4+ cells and lower diversity than long-lived donors. Roughly linearly, TCR beta diversity per million T cells fell as age increased.

The junction had 8 bases not matched to a gene; V was cut back by 2 bases and J by 6 bases. Germline V lookup: CDR1 SGHTA, CDR2 FQGNSA. The CDR3 is made up of 16 amino acids. Source material: blood. This receptor was obtained from an elderly woman in good health. This chain joins TRBV7-2 and TRBJ2-3; 10 positions match TRBD2. This chain's CDR3 is CASSLILSGGADTQYF. CDR3 bases: TGTGCCAGCAGCTTAATCTTGAGCGGGGGGGCGGATACGCAGTATTTT.